This TCR beta chain was captured in a study of OX40 agonist ivuxolimab in advanced cancers. Study summary: Patients in dose escalation had liver, melanoma, kidney or head and neck cancers. Study conclusions and caveats: More expanded clones were found, on average, in CD8+ than in CD4+ T cells.

As concerns this clone: Its antigen is unknown.

Trimming pared 2 bases from V and 0 bases from J, leaving 11 bases between. The CDR3 totals 16 residues. Germline-derived CDR1 and CDR2 are MNHNS and SASEGT. Produced via immunoSEQ multiplex PCR; TCRdb's table is partial and in-frame only. The data show some 66,000 clones, about 88% seen once. J is TRBJ2-1 and V is TRBV6-1; possible D gene TRBD1, 6 bases. The sequencing used CD4+ or CD8+ T cells sorted from blood, collected in a trial of the OX40 agonist ivuxolimab. This sequence originates from an adult with an advanced solid tumor such as melanoma, head and neck, liver or kidney cancer. The DNA for the CDR3 is TGTGCCAGCAGTGAACGAACAGGGAGCTCCTACAATGAGCAGTTCTTC. This codes for CASSERTGSSYNEQFF.